These T cell receptor beta chains were read from a single sample in a study of T cell responses to AZD1222 COVID-19 vaccine. Assay: immunoSEQ multiplex PCR; the TCRdb copy retains only in-frame clones and omits some. The table includes about 100,000 clones, about 89% detected once. This specimen was peripheral blood, taken 28 days after the second AZD1222 dose. The source is an adult who received the AZD1222 COVID-19 vaccine. Both conserved end residues are part of each CDR3.

V gene: TRBV4-1
J gene: TRBJ2-3
CDR3 protein: CASSQDGVAGVDTQYF

V gene: TRBV29-1
J gene: TRBJ2-1
CDR3 protein: CGARDRPIYNEQFF

V gene: TRBV9
J gene: TRBJ2-2
CDR3 protein: CASSVGDRGSTGELFF

V gene: TRBV6-5
J gene: TRBJ2-7
CDR3 protein: CASSYSLAGAYEQYF

V gene: TRBV11-3
J gene: TRBJ1-1
CDR3 protein: CASSLSQNTEAFF

V gene: TRBV19
J gene: TRBJ2-2
CDR3 protein: CASSIVAGGFGELFF

V gene: TRBV5-1
J gene: TRBJ1-1
CDR3 protein: CASSLGSGMNTEAFF

V gene: TRBV19
J gene: TRBJ2-1
CDR3 protein: CASSIWAGDPNEQFF

V gene: TRBV20-1
J gene: TRBJ1-4
CDR3 protein: CSARGPEKLFF

V gene: TRBV28
J gene: TRBJ2-6
CDR3 protein: CASSFILRANVLTF

V gene: TRBV7-8
J gene: TRBJ2-5
CDR3 protein: CASSLVETQYF